This record concerns one T cell receptor beta chain sequence. Its specificity is unknown. Time point specified: recipient sample about 28 days before transplant, after cytoreduction. Generated by immunoSEQ multiplex PCR, the TCRdb table keeps only in-frame clones and is missing some. This table holds about 41,000 clones, 75% to 90% found once. The data were obtained in a study of T cell clonotyping in hematopoietic cell transplantation. From germline, CDR1 is SNHLY and CDR2 FYNNEI. The germline V and J ends were trimmed by 6 bases and 4 bases, with 22 bases remaining between them. There are 16 residues in the CDR3. Findings and limits, study-wide: Graft donor and pretransplant recipient Inverse Simpson Index values predicted broader posttransplant TCR diversity.

The sample consisted of peripheral blood mononuclear cells, taken before stem cell transplant. The sequence derives from a man in his sixties with acute myeloid leukemia. Some clones in this sample may be carry-over from other donors' samples. The genes are TRBV2 and TRBJ2-7; D is perhaps TRBD2 (7 bases). The CDR3 protein is CASSPAGTGAQYEQYF. The CDR3 bases are TGTGCCAGCAGCCCAGCGGGGACGGGGGCCCAATACGAGCAGTACTTC.